One sample yielded the 2 T cell receptor beta chains listed below, sequenced in a study of T-cell reconstitution after alpha-beta-depleted transplantation in children. Unique molecular identifiers were used to barcode this TCRbeta library. Via MiXCR, TCRdb re-called the PCR reads, giving one row per CDR3 protein. The sample records about 610,000 distinct CDR3 sequences, about 10% being singletons. The specimen comprised PBMCs from the stem cell graft donor, sampled from the stem cell graft. The receptors here all came from a human donor who donated a stem cell graft to a child with acute myeloid leukemia.

The chain recombines TRBV2 with TRBJ2-3; weak D call: TRBD2 (5 bases). This CDR3 region has 12 residues. Germline CDR1 and CDR2: SNHLY and FYNNEI. V lost 7 bases and J 2 bases, leaving 7 bases between the germline ends. This chain's CDR3 is CASKLDTDTQYF. In DNA form, the CDR3 reads TGTGCCAGCAAACTAGACACAGATACGCAGTATTTT.

In its sample, this clonotype was seen many times. The chain employs TRBV9 and TRBJ2-1, with D maybe TRBD2 (5 bases). The CDR3 is 17 amino acids. Trimming shortened V by 1 base and J by 10 bases, and 24 bases separated the two germline ends. Germline V lookup: CDR1 SGDLS, CDR2 YYNGEE. The CDR3 DNA reads as TGTGCCAGCAGCGTACATCCGGCTGTTGACTCGTCGGGGGAGCAGTTCTTC. This encodes CASSVHPAVDSSGEQFF. Together with reference TRBV9 and TRBJ2-1, the CDR3 gives the full variable domain: DSGVTQTPKHLITATGQRVTLRCSPRSGDLSVYWYQQSLDQGLQFLIQYYNGEERAKGNILERFSAQQFPDLHSELNLSSLELGDSALYFCASSVHPAVDSSGEQFFGPGTRLTVL.